The clone carrying this T cell receptor beta chain was seen more than once but under ten times. The germline CDR1 and CDR2 sequences are SEHNR and FQNEAQ (reference sequence). V gave up 4 bases and J gave up 7 bases; unmatched junction bases: 6. This CDR3 has 14 residues. This sample is drawn from a study of early T cells in non-severe SARS-CoV-2 infection. Study details: Chains stayed unpaired after sequencing of bulk RNA from unsorted whole blood.

Attachment of unique molecular identifiers to individual cDNA molecules was performed. TCRdb reprocessed the 5' RACE reads via MiXCR and lists one record per CDR3 protein. The sample lists about 61,000 distinct CDR3 sequences, about 12% occurring once. This TCR was sampled from an adult who was a healthcare worker with PCR-confirmed SARS-CoV-2 infection or an uninfected control (not recorded which). The donor label of this sample is uncertain. The source material was whole blood, sampled at baseline. The chain links TRBV7-9 to TRBJ1-4, with 7 bases identical to TRBD1. DNA for the CDR3: TGTGCCAGCAGCTCCCCGGGACAGAGTGAAAAACTGTTTTTT. Translating it yields CASSSPGQSEKLFF.